These 26 T cell receptor beta chains were sequenced from one sample in a study of blood T cell repertoires in COVID-19. The method was immunoSEQ multiplex PCR; TCRdb's version includes in-frame clones alone and lacks a portion of them. In the table there are about 270,000 clones, around four fifths of which are singletons. Sequenced: peripheral blood. These receptors were obtained from a woman in her forties or fifties with active or convalescent COVID-19.

This sequence joins TRBV6-6 and TRBJ1-1; 8 nucleotides agree with TRBD1. Trimming took 5 bases from V and 1 from J; bases not matched to a gene: 9. The germline V gene has CDR1 MNHNY and CDR2 SVGAGI (reference sequence). The CDR3 runs to 16 residues. Written as DNA, the CDR3 is TGTGCCAGCAGTCGAACAGGGGGTTCTGGGAACACTGAAGCTTTCTTT. Encoded protein: CASSRTGGSGNTEAFF.

Only a few counts were recorded for this clone. This chain connects TRBV5-1 to TRBJ2-1; TRBD1 might be the D (5 bases). The CDR3 consists of 15 residues. Trimming took off 6 bases at V and 5 bases at J, with 18 bases between the two ends. Germline V gene lookup returns CDR1 SGHRS and CDR2 YFSETQ. CDR3 nucleotide sequence: TGCGCCAGCACCCTCCAATTGGCAGGGAACAATGAGCAGTTCTTC. Protein sequence: CASTLQLAGNNEQFF.

The rearrangement joins TRBV5-1 to TRBJ2-3; no reliable D call. The germline V gene encodes CDR1 SGHRS and CDR2 YFSETQ. The CDR3 is made up of 12 amino acids. V lost 1 base and J 8 bases, leaving 8 bases between the germline ends. CDR3 protein: CASSLSGITQYF. The CDR3 bases are TGCGCCAGCAGCTTGTCGGGTATTACGCAGTATTTT.

This chain joins TRBV28 and TRBJ2-1, with 9 bases identical to TRBD2. Germline values: CDR1 MDHEN, CDR2 SYDVKM. Trimming removed 2 bases from V and 8 bases from J; junction bases left unmatched: 4. The CDR3 is 14 amino acids. The CDR3 region has the DNA TGTGCCAGCAGTTTAAGCCTAGCGGGACATGAGCAGTTCTTC. Translating gives CASSLSLAGHEQFF.

V and J are TRBV6-4 and TRBJ1-2; 10 bases map to TRBD1. The germline gives CDR1 MRHNA, CDR2 SNTAGT. The CDR3 runs 16 residues. V was pared by 4 bases and J by 7 bases, with 12 bases of the junction left unmatched. CDR3 amino acids: CASSASGTGARGGYTF. The CDR3 DNA reads as TGTGCCAGCAGTGCCTCCGGGACAGGGGCACGAGGTGGCTACACCTTC.

DNA for the CDR3: TGCGCCAGCAGCCTGGGGTTGCGGGGAGAGACCCAGTACTTC. Translating it yields CASSLGLRGETQYF. This chain joins TRBV5-1 and TRBJ2-5; a possible D gene is TRBD2 (6 bases). V lost 4 bases and J 4 bases, leaving 14 bases between the germline ends. The CDR3 length is 14 residues. CDR1 is SGHRS, CDR2 YFSETQ, per germline.

This chain links TRBV9 with TRBJ1-2, with 7 bases identical to TRBD1. The CDR3 spans 15 residues. Trimming cost V 0 bases and J 0 bases; bases outside gene matches: 2. Germline CDR1 and CDR2: SGDLS and YYNGEE. CDR3 sequence (DNA): TGTGCCAGCAGCGTAGGAACAGGGGCTAACTATGGCTACACCTTC. As protein: CASSVGTGANYGYTF.

The genes are TRBV28 and TRBJ1-1; D is perhaps TRBD1 (5 bases). From germline, CDR1 is MDHEN and CDR2 SYDVKM. The V end lost 5 bases, the J end lost 3 bases, and 22 bases lay between the germline ends. The CDR3 contains 17 residues. In DNA form, the CDR3 reads TGTGCCAGCAGTCCAGTGGGAAAGGGGCGCCTGGACACTGAAGCTTTCTTT. It yields the protein CASSPVGKGRLDTEAFF.

This chain uses TRBV30 with TRBJ2-2; TRBD1 agrees at 7 bases. The CDR3 sequence is 15 residues long. V lost 3 bases to trimming and J lost 0 bases; unmatched junction nucleotides: 4. CDR1 and CDR2 from the germline V gene are GTSNPN and SVGIG (reference sequence). The CDR3 bases are TGTGCCTGGAGCCCGGACAGGACGAACACCGGGGAGCTGTTTTTT. This translates into CAWSPDRTNTGELFF.

The rearrangement joins TRBV28 to TRBJ2-7; D unclear. This CDR3 region has 14 residues. The V gene lost 4 bases and the J gene lost 0 bases, with 10 bases spanning the gap. Germline loops: CDR1 MDHEN, CDR2 SYDVKM. The CDR3 DNA sequence: TGTGCCAGCAGTTCCCGTCCCCGCTCCTACGAGCAGTACTTC. This gives the protein CASSSRPRSYEQYF.

The chain uses TRBV19 and TRBJ2-1; 10 bases match TRBD2. Trimming took 5 bases from V and 3 from J; bases not matched to a gene: 4. The CDR3 sequence is 15 residues long. Germline CDR1 reads LNHDA; CDR2 reads SQIVND (reference sequence). Here the CDR3 reads CASSGASGGYNEQFF. The DNA of the CDR3 is TGTGCCAGTAGTGGAGCTAGCGGGGGCTACAATGAGCAGTTCTTC.

The chain uses TRBV5-1 and TRBJ1-1; D remains unclear. The ends were cut back, 5 bases at V and 1 base at J, with 9 bases in the middle. The V gene's germline CDR1 is SGHRS and CDR2 YFSETQ. The CDR3 runs to 13 residues. CDR3: CASRPDKNTEAFF. CDR3 sequence (DNA): TGCGCCAGCAGACCCGACAAGAACACTGAAGCTTTCTTT. Drawing the rest from reference TRBV5-1 and TRBJ1-1, the complete variable domain is KAGVTQTPRYLIKTRGQQVTLSCSPISGHRSVSWYQQTPGQGLQFLFEYFSETQRNKGNFPGRFSGRQFSNSRSEMNVSTLELGDSALYLCASRPDKNTEAFFGQGTRLTVV.

This clone was picked up many times. The chain combines TRBV5-1 with TRBJ1-2; 7 positions match TRBD1. Germline loops: CDR1 SGHRS, CDR2 YFSETQ. Unmatched junction bases numbered 7, after V lost 4 bases and J lost 1 base. The CDR3 loop spans 15 amino acids. CDR3 protein: CASSHGQALNYGYTF. The CDR3 coding sequence is TGCGCCAGCAGCCACGGACAGGCTCTTAACTATGGCTACACCTTC.

For this clone: Sequence at one end of the junction differs from germline and may be a read error. The chain combines TRBV7-7 with TRBJ2-5; D gene uncertain. CDR3 length: 13 amino acids. CDR1 is SSHAT and CDR2 is FNYEAQ in the germline V gene (reference sequence). CDR3 coding DNA: TGTGCTAGCAGCCTCCAGATCCAAGAGACCCAGTACTTC. Its protein is CASSLQIQETQYF.

Only a few counts were recorded for this clone. The gene calls are TRBV6-5 and TRBJ1-2; 7 bases are shared with TRBD1. V lost 10 bases, J lost 4 bases, and 6 bases stayed unmatched. From germline, CDR1 is MNHEY and CDR2 SVGAGI. The CDR3 totals 12 residues. CDR3 sequence reads: CATQGQVYGYTF. The CDR3, as DNA: TGTGCCACCCAAGGACAGGTCTATGGCTACACCTTC.

Note on this clone: A junction end diverges from the germline sequence, so it may reflect a read error. This chain links TRBV27 with TRBJ2-7, with 8 positions matching TRBD1. Germline V CDR1 and CDR2: MNHEY, SMNVEV (reference sequence). There are 12 residues in the CDR3. The CDR3 sequence: CASSRWGQVLCF. Written as DNA, the CDR3 is TGTGCCAGCAGTCGTTGGGGACAGGTGCTTTGCTTC.

The genes are TRBV18 and TRBJ1-2; 8 bases are shared with TRBD1. After removal of 3 bases from V and 4 bases from J, the junction contained 1 base not matched to a gene. Per the germline V gene, CDR1 is KGHSH and CDR2 is LQKENI. The CDR3 is made up of 13 amino acids. The CDR3 is CASSPTGAYGYTF. DNA for the CDR3: TGTGCCAGCTCACCGACAGGGGCCTATGGCTACACCTTC. Complete variable domain (other parts from reference TRBV18 and TRBJ1-2): NAGVMQNPRHLVRRRGQEARLRCSPMKGHSHVYWYRQLPEEGLKFMVYLQKENIIDESGMPKERFSAEFPKEGPSILRIQQVVRGDSAAYFCASSPTGAYGYTFGSGTRLTVV.

This clone was seen only once. The CDR3 spells CASSLFTQGNGYTF. For the CDR3, the DNA is TGTGCCAGCAGCTTGTTCACACAGGGTAATGGCTACACCTTC. The gene calls are TRBV5-5 and TRBJ1-2; a weak D match, TRBD1 (6 bases). Germline CDR1 SGHKS, CDR2 YYEKEE (reference sequence). The CDR3 is 14 amino acids. Trimming removed 1 base from V and 6 bases from J, with 13 bases in between.

The chain joins TRBV6-5 to TRBJ2-1; TRBD1 aligns across 8 bases. V lost 0 bases to trimming and J lost 2 bases; unmatched junction nucleotides: 3. This CDR3 region has 16 residues. The germline V gene has CDR1 MNHEY and CDR2 SVGAGI. CDR3: CASSYSGRGPYNEQFF. The CDR3 DNA sequence: TGTGCCAGCAGTTACTCCGGCAGGGGGCCCTACAATGAGCAGTTCTTC.

The CDR3 here is CASQREVGNEQFF. The CDR3 DNA follows: TGTGCCTCCCAGCGGGAGGTGGGTAATGAGCAGTTCTTC. V gene TRBV30 combines with J gene TRBJ2-1, with 9 positions matching TRBD2. This CDR3 has 13 residues. V lost 7 bases and J lost 7; bases outside the gene matches: 8. Germline lookup yields CDR1 GTSNPN and CDR2 SVGIG (reference sequence).

The rearrangement links TRBV7-6 to TRBJ2-1, with D perhaps TRBD1 (5 bases). This CDR3 contains 16 residues. Germline V gene data show CDR1 as SGHVS and CDR2 as FNYEAQ. V was shortened by 5 bases and J by 7 bases, with 21 bases between the two germline ends. The CDR3 sequence is CASSKGLPGGANEQFF. CDR3 DNA: TGTGCCAGCAGCAAGGGGCTACCCGGTGGGGCGAATGAGCAGTTCTTC.

As DNA, the CDR3 is TGTGCCAGTAGTATTGGTGGCAGGGGTAACTATGGCTACACCTTC. Translated, it gives CASSIGGRGNYGYTF. The chain carries TRBV19 and TRBJ1-2; TRBD1 might be the D (6 bases). The CDR3 length is 15 residues. V lost 3 bases to trimming and J lost 1 base, with 12 bases between them. Germline V lookup: CDR1 LNHDA, CDR2 SQIVND (reference sequence).

This chain links TRBV19 with TRBJ2-2; 8 bases are a match to TRBD2. The CDR3 spans 18 residues. Per germline, CDR1 LNHDA and CDR2 SQIVND (reference sequence). Trimming cost V 3 bases and J 1 base; bases outside gene matches: 10. CDR3: CASSMDLAGGGNTGELFF. The CDR3 DNA follows: TGTGCCAGTAGTATGGACCTGGCGGGAGGAGGGAACACCGGGGAGCTGTTTTTT.

The rearrangement links TRBV3-1 (or the pseudogene TRBV3-2) to TRBJ2-5; possibly TRBD2 for D (6 bases). The germline CDR1 and CDR2 sequences are LGHDT and YNNKEL (reference sequence). Trimming removed 0 bases from V and 9 bases from J, with 17 bases in between. This CDR3 is 15 amino acids long. CDR3 sequence (DNA): TGTGCCAGCAGCCAAGATCTCGGGGGTGCTGGGGCCCAGTACTTC. It specifies CASSQDLGGAGAQYF.

The table lists this clone with a count of one. The CDR3: CASKPGTSVRDTQYF. As DNA, the CDR3 is TGTGCCAGCAAACCCGGGACTTCGGTCAGGGATACGCAGTATTTT. This chain uses TRBV5-4 with TRBJ2-3; the D gene is possibly TRBD2 (6 bases). The CDR3 has 15 residues. With 6 bases removed from V and 6 bases from J, the gap between germline ends came to 20 bases. Germline-derived CDR1 and CDR2 are SGHNT and YYREEE (reference sequence).

V is TRBV15 and J is TRBJ2-7, with D perhaps matching TRBD2 (5 bases). Deletions cut 8 bases from V and 3 bases from J, with 17 bases between. CDR3 size: 14 residues. Germline CDR1 is LNHNV and CDR2 is YYDKDF (reference sequence). CDR3 amino acids: CATGMKRKDYEQYF. CDR3 coding DNA: TGTGCCACCGGAATGAAGCGGAAGGACTACGAGCAGTACTTC. Variable domain in full (rest from reference TRBV15 and TRBJ2-7): DAMVIQNPRYQVTQFGKPVTLSCSQTLNHNVMYWYQQKSSQAPKLLFHYYDKDFNNEADTPDNFQSRRPNTSFCFLDIRSPGLGDTAMYLCATGMKRKDYEQYFGPGTRLTVT.